A single sample gave rise to the 22 T cell receptor beta chains below, sequenced in a study of response to subunit inactivated influenza vaccine. One entry per CDR3 protein results from TCRdb running MiXCR on the RT-PCR reads. The sample has more than 450,000 distinct CDR3 sequences; 12% are singletons. This material consisted of PBMCs from blood, taken on the day of vaccination. The receptors were sampled from a man aged 45-60 years who received an inactivated influenza vaccine.

As to this clonotype: A junction end diverges from the germline sequence, so it may reflect a read error. The rearrangement joins TRBV9 to TRBJ2-3; weak D call: TRBD1 (6 bases). Germline V lookup: CDR1 SGDLS, CDR2 YYNGEE. The CDR3 spans 15 residues. The CDR3 bases are TGTTCCAGCAGCGTAGGTGGACAGAGCACAGATACGCAGTATTTT. As protein: CSSSVGGQSTDTQYF.

This clonotype was found many times. The V and J genes are TRBV6-2 or TRBV6-3 and TRBJ1-5; 10 bases agree with TRBD1. This CDR3 has 18 residues. Trimming removed 6 bases from V and 9 bases from J; junction bases left unmatched: 20. Looked up from germline, CDR1 is MNHEY and CDR2 is SVGEGT. The CDR3 bases are TGTGCCAGCAGACGCCGGGACAGGGGAAGAGAGGAACGGGGGCCCCAGCATTTT. Amino acid sequence: CASRRRDRGREERGPQHF.

The CDR3 loop reads CASSGRDTSEKQYF. The CDR3 nucleotides read TGTGCCAGCAGTGGGAGGGACACCTCGGAGAAGCAGTATTTT. V gene TRBV27 combines with J gene TRBJ2-3; TRBD2 is a possible D gene (7 bases). Germline V gene lookup returns CDR1 MNHEY and CDR2 SMNVEV (reference sequence). This CDR3 has 14 residues. The V end lost 5 bases, the J end lost 11 bases, and 20 bases lay between the germline ends.

This clonotype has more than one count but fewer than ten. This rearrangement joins TRBV20-1 to TRBJ1-1; no clear D. In germline, CDR1 is DFQATT, CDR2 SNEGSKA (reference sequence). This CDR3 is built from 11 residues. V was trimmed by 3 bases and J by 1 base, leaving 3 bases between them. CDR3 region: CSASKNTEAFF. As DNA, the CDR3 is TGCAGTGCTAGTAAGAACACTGAAGCTTTCTTT.

This clonotype was counted at least ten times. CDR3 amino acids: CSARRLAGSWETQYF. The CDR3 bases are TGCAGTGCTAGGAGGCTAGCGGGGTCATGGGAGACCCAGTACTTC. The chain carries TRBV20-1 and TRBJ2-5, with 9 bases fitting TRBD2. V lost 3 bases to trimming and J lost 5 bases; unmatched junction nucleotides: 10. The CDR3 contains 15 residues. CDR1 and CDR2 from the germline V gene are DFQATT and SNEGSKA (reference sequence).

There are a few counts of this clonotype. The chain is built from TRBV7-2 and TRBJ2-1; TRBD2 aligns across 9 bases. V lost 4 bases and J lost 7; bases outside the gene matches: 5. Germline lookup yields CDR1 SGHTA and CDR2 FQGNSA. The CDR3 totals 14 residues. CDR3 sequence reads: CASSSSGNNNEQFF. CDR3 bases: TGTGCCAGCAGCTCTAGCGGGAATAATAATGAGCAGTTCTTC.

This clonotype was observed a handful of times. The CDR3 reads CSVYWTGGFETQYF. CDR3 DNA: TGCAGCGTTTATTGGACAGGGGGCTTTGAGACCCAGTACTTC. This chain uses TRBV29-1 with TRBJ2-5; 11 bases are shared with TRBD1. Trimming removed 5 bases from V and 5 bases from J; junction bases left unmatched: 7. The length of the CDR3 is 14 residues. The germline gives CDR1 SQVTM, CDR2 ANQGSEA.

The chain combines TRBV6-1 with TRBJ1-2; the D is unclear. Deletions cut 5 bases from V and 6 bases from J, with 16 bases between. The CDR3 covers 14 residues. Germline V gives CDR1 MNHNS, CDR2 SASEGT. The CDR3 protein is CASSLTVSWDGYTF. As DNA, the CDR3 is TGTGCCAGCAGTCTTACAGTCTCGTGGGATGGCTACACCTTC.

There are a few counts of this clonotype. The chain couples TRBV6-4 to TRBJ2-1; D gene uncertain. Trimming pared 3 bases from V and 9 bases from J, leaving 12 bases between. This CDR3 spans 13 amino acids. Germline V gene sequence: CDR1 MRHNA, CDR2 SNTAGT. This chain's CDR3 is CASSEDMVGEQFF. CDR3 DNA sequence: TGTGCCAGCAGTGAGGATATGGTTGGTGAGCAGTTCTTC.

This clonotype was picked up a small number of times. For the CDR3, the DNA is TGCAGCTTTTACCAGAATGAGCAGTTCTTC. Protein: CSFYQNEQFF. The chain carries TRBV29-1 and TRBJ2-1; D call uncertain. Germline CDR1 SQVTM, CDR2 ANQGSEA. Trimming shortened V by 8 bases and J by 7 bases, and 9 bases separated the two germline ends. The CDR3 totals 10 residues.

This clonotype has only a few counts. The chain carries TRBV4-1 and TRBJ2-7; tentatively, D is TRBD2 (6 bases). Trimming took off 0 bases at V and 8 bases at J, with 14 bases between the two ends. Per the germline V gene, CDR1 is MGHRA and CDR2 is YSYEKL. This CDR3 region has 14 residues. CDR3 loop: CASSQDGRLAKQYF. CDR3 sequence (DNA): TGCGCCAGCAGCCAAGATGGTCGGCTAGCGAAGCAGTACTTC.

In this sample, this clonotype turned up a few times. V is TRBV6-2 or TRBV6-3 and J is TRBJ2-7; D unclear. In germline, CDR1 is MNHEY, CDR2 SVGEGT. With 0 bases removed from V and 3 bases from J, the gap between germline ends came to 6 bases. The CDR3 sequence is 13 residues long. CDR3 residues: CASSYSYNYEQYF. In nucleotides, the CDR3 is TGTGCCAGCAGTTACTCGTACAACTACGAGCAGTACTTC.

This clonotype occurred a few times. J is TRBJ2-7 and V is TRBV7-6; D is undetermined. There are 15 residues in the CDR3. Germline values: CDR1 SGHVS, CDR2 FNYEAQ. The V and J ends lost 1 base and 2 bases respectively, with 12 bases between them. In DNA, the CDR3 is TGTGCCAGCAGCTTAGGTTATGGCGAGACCTACGAGCAGTACTTC. Protein sequence: CASSLGYGETYEQYF.

This clonotype was picked up a small number of times. The chain uses TRBV10-3 and TRBJ2-1; TRBD2 aligns across 14 bases. The V gene end was trimmed by 11 bases and the J gene end by 4 bases; junction bases not matched to a gene: 4. CDR1 and CDR2 from the germline V gene are ENHRY and SYGVKD. The CDR3 extends over 14 amino acids. CDR3 in amino acids: CAYGTSGSYNEQFF. The CDR3 DNA sequence: TGTGCCTACGGGACTAGCGGGAGTTACAATGAGCAGTTCTTC.

The V and J genes are TRBV3-1 and TRBJ2-5; 13 bases line up with TRBD2. CDR1 LGHDT and CDR2 YNNKEL come from the germline V gene (reference sequence). J gave up 7 bases and V 4 bases, and 9 bases lay outside the gene matches. CDR3 length: 16 amino acids. CDR3 in DNA: TGTGCCAGCAGCCCCTGGACTAGCGGGAGAATCGGGACCCAGTACTTC. Translated: CASSPWTSGRIGTQYF.

This clonotype has only a few counts. This rearrangement joins TRBV28 to TRBJ1-1; D is ambiguous. Germline-derived CDR1 and CDR2 are MDHEN and SYDVKM. The CDR3 is 14 amino acids. V shed 3 bases and J shed 4 bases, with 12 bases lying between them. The CDR3 loop reads CASSFVGRSTEAFF. The CDR3 DNA sequence: TGTGCCAGCAGTTTTGTGGGTAGGAGCACTGAAGCTTTCTTT.

CDR3 DNA sequence: TGCAGTGCTAGAGATGATGCGGGGGCCTGGGAGACCCAGTACTTC. Protein product: CSARDDAGAWETQYF. The chain has TRBV20-1 and TRBJ2-5, with a possible D match to TRBD2 (7 bases). Germline V gene data show CDR1 as DFQATT and CDR2 as SNEGSKA (reference sequence). V was pared by 0 bases and J by 5 bases, with 16 bases between. The CDR3 runs 15 residues.

The rearrangement links TRBV9 to TRBJ2-5; D is possibly TRBD2 (6 bases). The CDR3 is made up of 14 amino acids. Germline lookup yields CDR1 SGDLS and CDR2 YYNGEE. The germline V and J ends were trimmed by 0 bases and 5 bases, with 11 bases remaining between them. The CDR3 region is CASSVGSGAETQYF. The DNA of the CDR3 is TGTGCCAGCAGCGTAGGGTCGGGAGCGGAGACCCAGTACTTC.

The V call is TRBV11-2, the J call TRBJ2-5, with unresolved D. The CDR3 runs 12 residues. V was cut by 5 bases and J by 0 bases, with 4 bases left in between. Germline lookup yields CDR1 SGHAT and CDR2 FQNNGV. The CDR3 region has the DNA TGTGCCAGCAGCGTTCACCAAGAGACCCAGTACTTC. Translated: CASSVHQETQYF.

This clonotype was found a few times. The V call is TRBV10-3, the J call TRBJ2-7; the D gene could be TRBD1 or TRBD2 (5 bases each). The CDR3 extends over 12 amino acids. Germline V gene lookup returns CDR1 ENHRY and CDR2 SYGVKD. V lost 10 bases, J lost 6 bases, and 16 bases lay in between. The CDR3 reads CATGNEGSEQYF. The DNA for the CDR3 is TGTGCCACCGGGAACGAGGGGAGCGAGCAGTACTTC.

This chain joins TRBV20-1 and TRBJ2-1; either TRBD1 or TRBD2 may supply D (5 bases each). The CDR3 is 18 residues long. The germline V and J ends were trimmed by 6 bases and 5 bases, with 29 bases remaining between them. The germline V gene encodes CDR1 DFQATT and CDR2 SNEGSKA (reference sequence). CDR3 amino acids: CSAVGVGDRRGTNNEQFF. In DNA form, the CDR3 reads TGCAGTGCCGTGGGGGTCGGGGACCGAAGGGGCACCAACAATGAGCAGTTCTTC.

This clonotype was detected ten times or more. The chain has TRBV7-3 and TRBJ2-2; 9 bases fit TRBD1. With 3 bases clipped from V and 5 bases from J, the junction kept 4 bases outside the gene matches. The germline V gene has CDR1 SGHTA and CDR2 FQGTGA. The CDR3 runs to 15 residues. Here the CDR3 DNA reads TGTGCCAGCAGCTTGACAGGGGGACCGACCGGGGAGCTGTTTTTT. As protein: CASSLTGGPTGELFF. The entire variable domain, with the rest obtained from reference TRBV7-3 and TRBJ2-2, is as follows: GAGVSQTPSNKVTEKGKYVELRCDPISGHTALYWYRQSLGQGPEFLIYFQGTGAADDSGLPNDRFFAVRPEGSVSTLKIQRTERGDSAVYLCASSLTGGPTGELFFGEGSRLTVL.